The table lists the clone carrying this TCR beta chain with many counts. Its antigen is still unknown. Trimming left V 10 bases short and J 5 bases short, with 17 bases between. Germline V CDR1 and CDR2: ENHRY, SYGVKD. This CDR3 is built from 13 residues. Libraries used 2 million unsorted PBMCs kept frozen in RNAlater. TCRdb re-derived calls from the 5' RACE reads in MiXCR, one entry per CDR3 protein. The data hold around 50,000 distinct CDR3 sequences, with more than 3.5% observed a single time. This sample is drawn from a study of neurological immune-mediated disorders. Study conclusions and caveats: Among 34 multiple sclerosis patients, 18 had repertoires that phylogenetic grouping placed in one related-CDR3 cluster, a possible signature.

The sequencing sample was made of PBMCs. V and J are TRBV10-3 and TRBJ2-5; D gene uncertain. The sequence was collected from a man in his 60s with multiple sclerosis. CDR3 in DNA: TGTGCCACCGGGCCCCTTGCGTCGGAGACCCAGTACTTC. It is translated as CATGPLASETQYF.